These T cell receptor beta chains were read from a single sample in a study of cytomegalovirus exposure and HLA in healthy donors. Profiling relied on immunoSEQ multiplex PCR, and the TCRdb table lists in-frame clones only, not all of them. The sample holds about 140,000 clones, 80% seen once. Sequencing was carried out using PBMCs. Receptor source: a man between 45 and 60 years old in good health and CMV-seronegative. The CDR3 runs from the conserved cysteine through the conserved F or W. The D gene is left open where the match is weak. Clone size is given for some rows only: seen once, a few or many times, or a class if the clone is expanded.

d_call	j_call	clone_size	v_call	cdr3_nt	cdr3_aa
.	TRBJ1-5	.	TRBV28	TGTGCCAGCAGCCTTGACAGTTTTCAGGGGCCCCAGCATTTT	CASSLDSFQGPQHF
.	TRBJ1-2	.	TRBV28	TGTGCCAGCAGTCTCACAGGGTATACTTACTATGGCTACACCTTC	CASSLTGYTYYGYTF
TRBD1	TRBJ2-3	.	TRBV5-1	TGCGCCAGCAGCTTGGCCGGTATAGGGGGCGTGAGCACAGATACGCAGTATTTT	CASSLAGIGGVSTDTQYF
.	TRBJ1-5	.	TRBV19	TGTGCCAGTAGTCTTGACAGAACTCAGCCCCAGCATTTT	CASSLDRTQPQHF
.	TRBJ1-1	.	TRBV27	TGTGCCAGCAGCCGAACAGGGTCTGGAACTTTCTTT	CASSRTGSGTFF
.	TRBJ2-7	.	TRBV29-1	TGCAGCGTTGGAACAGGTGTGACCCTCTACGAGCAGTACTTC	CSVGTGVTLYEQYF
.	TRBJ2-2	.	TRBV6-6	TGTGCCAGCAGACCGGGACAGAACACCGGGGAGCTGTTTTTT	CASRPGQNTGELFF
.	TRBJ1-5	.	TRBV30	TGTGCCTGGACGGTCCAGGGCAATCAGCCCCAGCATTTT	CAWTVQGNQPQHF
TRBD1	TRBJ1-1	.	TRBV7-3	TGTGCCAGCAGCTTGGACAGGGCCTCCACTGAAGCTTTCTTT	CASSLDRASTEAFF
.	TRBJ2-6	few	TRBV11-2	TGTGCCAGCAGCCCCCCAGGGGCGACTGGGGCCAACGTCCTGACTTTC	CASSPPGATGANVLTF
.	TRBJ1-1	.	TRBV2	TGTGCCAGCAGAGCCGAGATTGAAGCTTTCTTT	CASRAEIEAFF
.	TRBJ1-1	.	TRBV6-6	TGTGCCAGCAAAGAATTCCGGAGCGCTATGAACACTGAAGCTTTCTTT	CASKEFRSAMNTEAFF
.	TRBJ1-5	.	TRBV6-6	TGTGCCAGCAGTTACGGTCCCGCCGCCGGGGGTTGGCCCCAGCATTTT	CASSYGPAAGGWPQHF
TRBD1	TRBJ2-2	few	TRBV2	TGTGCCAGCAGTGAGCAGGGGGTGGGCACCGGGGAGCTGTTTTTT	CASSEQGVGTGELFF
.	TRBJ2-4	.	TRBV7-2	TGTGCCAGCAGCTTAGATGCGTCAGCCAAAAACATTCAGTACTTC	CASSLDASAKNIQYF
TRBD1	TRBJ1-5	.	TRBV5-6	TGTGCCAGCAGCTTGGCCGGGACAGGCCTCAATCAGCCCCAGCATTTT	CASSLAGTGLNQPQHF
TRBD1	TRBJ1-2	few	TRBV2	TGTGCCAGCAGTGATGACAGGGGGCCAAGTCAAGGCTACACCTTC	CASSDDRGPSQGYTF
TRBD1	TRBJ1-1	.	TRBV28	TGTGCCAGCAGTTTTCTTCCCGGACAGGGCGACACTGAAGCTTTCTTT	CASSFLPGQGDTEAFF
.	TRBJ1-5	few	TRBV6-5	TGTGCCAGCACAGGGGTCATAATCGACAATCAGCCCCAGCATTTT	CASTGVIIDNQPQHF
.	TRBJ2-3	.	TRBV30	TGTGCCTGGCTACCATGGCAGGCGAGCACAGATACGCAGTATTTT	CAWLPWQASTDTQYF
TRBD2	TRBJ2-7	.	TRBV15	TGTGCCACCAGCAGCCCACTAGCGGGACCAGAGGAGCAGTACTTC	CATSSPLAGPEEQYF
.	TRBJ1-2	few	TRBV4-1	TGCGCCAGCAGCCAAGAAGGGGCGGATGGCTACACCTTC	CASSQEGADGYTF
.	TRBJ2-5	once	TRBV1	TGCACCAGCAGCCAAGGGACTAGCGGGGGGGCCAAGGAGACCCAGTACTTC	CTSSQGTSGGAKETQYF